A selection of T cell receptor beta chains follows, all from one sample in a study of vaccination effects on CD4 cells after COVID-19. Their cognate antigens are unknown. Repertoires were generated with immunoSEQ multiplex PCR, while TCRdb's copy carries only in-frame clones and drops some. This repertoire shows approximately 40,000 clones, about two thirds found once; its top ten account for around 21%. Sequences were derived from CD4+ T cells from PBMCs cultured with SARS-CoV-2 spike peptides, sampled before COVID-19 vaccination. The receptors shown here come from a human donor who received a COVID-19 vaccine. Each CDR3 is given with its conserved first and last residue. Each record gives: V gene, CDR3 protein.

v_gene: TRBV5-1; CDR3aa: CASRERQTQYF
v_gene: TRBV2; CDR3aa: CASSDASGTGELFF
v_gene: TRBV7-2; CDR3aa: CASSLPTTWGYTF
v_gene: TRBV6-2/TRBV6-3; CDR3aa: CASSLTGGKDTQYF
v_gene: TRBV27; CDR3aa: CASSLSKPNEQFF
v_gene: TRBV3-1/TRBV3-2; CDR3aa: CASSQGGGAEAFF
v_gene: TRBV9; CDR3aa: CASSVADSGARTEAFF
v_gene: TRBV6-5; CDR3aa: CASSSQRGYEQYF
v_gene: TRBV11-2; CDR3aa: CASNTGIRNIQYF